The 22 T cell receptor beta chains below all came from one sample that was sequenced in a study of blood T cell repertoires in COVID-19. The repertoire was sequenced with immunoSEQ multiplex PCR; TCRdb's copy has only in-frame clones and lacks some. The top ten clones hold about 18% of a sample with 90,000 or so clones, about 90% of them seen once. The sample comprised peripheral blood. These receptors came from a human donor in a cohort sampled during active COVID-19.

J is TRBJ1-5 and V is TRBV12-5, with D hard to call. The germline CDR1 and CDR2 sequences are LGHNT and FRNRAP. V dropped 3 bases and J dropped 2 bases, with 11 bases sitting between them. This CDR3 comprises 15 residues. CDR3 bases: TGTGCTAGTGGTTTCCCTCTTGGAGGCAATCAGCCCCAGCATTTT. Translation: CASGFPLGGNQPQHF.

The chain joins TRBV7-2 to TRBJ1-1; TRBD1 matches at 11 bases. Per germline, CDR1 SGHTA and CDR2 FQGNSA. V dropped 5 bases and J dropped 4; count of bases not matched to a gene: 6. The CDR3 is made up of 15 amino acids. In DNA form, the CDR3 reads TGTGCCAGCAGCCCAGGGGGGACAGGGGGCACTGAAGCTTTCTTT. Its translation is CASSPGGTGGTEAFF.

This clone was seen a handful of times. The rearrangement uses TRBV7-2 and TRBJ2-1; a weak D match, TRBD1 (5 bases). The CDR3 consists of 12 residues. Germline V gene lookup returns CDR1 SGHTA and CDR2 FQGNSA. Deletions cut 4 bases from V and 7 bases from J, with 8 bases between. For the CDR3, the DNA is TGTGCCAGCAGCTCAGGGCCGAATGAGCAGTTCTTC. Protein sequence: CASSSGPNEQFF.

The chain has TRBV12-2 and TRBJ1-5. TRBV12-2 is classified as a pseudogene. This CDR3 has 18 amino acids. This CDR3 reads CASRLVKGLGGVDQPQHF. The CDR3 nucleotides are TGTGCAAGTCGCTTAGTCAAGGGGTTAGGGGGGGTAGATCAGCCCCAGCATTTT.

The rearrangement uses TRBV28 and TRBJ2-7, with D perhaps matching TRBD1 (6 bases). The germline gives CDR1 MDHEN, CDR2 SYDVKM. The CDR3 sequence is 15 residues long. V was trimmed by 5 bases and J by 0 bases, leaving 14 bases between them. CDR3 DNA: TGTGCCAGCAGTCCGCGGACAGTTCTCTCCTACGAGCAGTACTTC. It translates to CASSPRTVLSYEQYF.

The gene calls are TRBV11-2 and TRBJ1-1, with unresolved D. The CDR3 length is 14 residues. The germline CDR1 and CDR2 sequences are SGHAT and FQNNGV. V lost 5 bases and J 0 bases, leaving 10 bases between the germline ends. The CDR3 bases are TGTGCCAGCAGCATACTACCGGTGAACACTGAAGCTTTCTTT. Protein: CASSILPVNTEAFF.

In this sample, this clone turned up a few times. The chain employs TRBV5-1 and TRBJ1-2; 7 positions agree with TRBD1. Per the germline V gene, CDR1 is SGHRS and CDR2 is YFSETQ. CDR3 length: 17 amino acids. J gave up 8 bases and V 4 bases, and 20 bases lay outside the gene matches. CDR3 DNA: TGCGCCAGCAGCCCCGCCCTTCTCTCCGGGACAGTTGGGGGCTACACCTTC. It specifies CASSPALLSGTVGGYTF.

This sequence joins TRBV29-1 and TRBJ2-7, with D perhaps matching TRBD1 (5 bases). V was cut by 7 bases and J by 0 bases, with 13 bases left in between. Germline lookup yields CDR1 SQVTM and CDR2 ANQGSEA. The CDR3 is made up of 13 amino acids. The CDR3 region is CSAGGANSYEQYF. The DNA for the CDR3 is TGCAGCGCCGGTGGGGCTAACTCCTACGAGCAGTACTTC.

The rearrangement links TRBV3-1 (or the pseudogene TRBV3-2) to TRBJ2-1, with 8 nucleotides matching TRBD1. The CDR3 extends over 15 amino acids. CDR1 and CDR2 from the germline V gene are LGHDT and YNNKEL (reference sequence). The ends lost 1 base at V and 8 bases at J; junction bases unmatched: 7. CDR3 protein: CASSQVGQGPDEQFF. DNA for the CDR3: TGTGCCAGCAGCCAAGTAGGACAGGGACCCGATGAGCAGTTCTTC.

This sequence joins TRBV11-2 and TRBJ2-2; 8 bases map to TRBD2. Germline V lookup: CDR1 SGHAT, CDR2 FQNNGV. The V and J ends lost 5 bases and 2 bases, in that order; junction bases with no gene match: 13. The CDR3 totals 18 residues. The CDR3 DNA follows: TGTGCCAGCAGCACAAGAAGGGCGGGGGGACTAAACACCGGGGAGCTGTTTTTT. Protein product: CASSTRRAGGLNTGELFF.

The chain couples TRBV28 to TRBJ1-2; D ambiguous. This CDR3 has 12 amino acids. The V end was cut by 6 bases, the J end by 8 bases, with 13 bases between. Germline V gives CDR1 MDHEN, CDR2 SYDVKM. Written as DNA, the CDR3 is TGTGCCAGCAGCCGACAACAAAGAGGCTACACCTTC. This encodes CASSRQQRGYTF.

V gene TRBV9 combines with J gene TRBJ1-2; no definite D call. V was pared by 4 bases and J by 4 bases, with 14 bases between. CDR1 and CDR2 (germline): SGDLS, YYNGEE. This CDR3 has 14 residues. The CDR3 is CASSPRSEGYGYTF. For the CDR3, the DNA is TGTGCCAGCAGCCCCCGATCGGAGGGCTATGGCTACACCTTC.

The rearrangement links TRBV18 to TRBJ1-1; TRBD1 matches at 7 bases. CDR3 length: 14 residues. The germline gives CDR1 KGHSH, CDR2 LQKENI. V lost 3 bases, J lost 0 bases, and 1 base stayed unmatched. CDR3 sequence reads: CASSPDRLNTEAFF. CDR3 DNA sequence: TGTGCCAGCTCACCGGACAGGCTGAACACTGAAGCTTTCTTT.

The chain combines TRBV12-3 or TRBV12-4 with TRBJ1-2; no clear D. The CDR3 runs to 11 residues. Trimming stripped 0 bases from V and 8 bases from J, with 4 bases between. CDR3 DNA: TGTGCCAGCAGTTTAGCCGAGGGCTACACCTTC. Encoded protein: CASSLAEGYTF.

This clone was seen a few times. The CDR3: CASRTGGQRNTEAFF. Here the CDR3 DNA reads TGTGCCAGCCGCACCGGGGGACAGCGGAACACTGAAGCTTTCTTT. This chain connects TRBV6-6 to TRBJ1-1; 7 bases fit TRBD1. The CDR3 loop spans 15 amino acids. In germline, CDR1 is MNHNY, CDR2 SVGAGI (reference sequence). V lost 8 bases to trimming and J lost 1 base; unmatched junction nucleotides: 10.

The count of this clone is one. The chain's CDR3 is CASSTSGDATDTQYF. DNA for the CDR3: TGTGCCAGTTCTACTAGCGGCGATGCCACAGATACGCAGTATTTT. The gene calls are TRBV6-4 and TRBJ2-3; 8 nucleotides match TRBD2. The CDR3 is made up of 15 amino acids. Trimming removed 9 bases from V and 2 bases from J; junction bases left unmatched: 10. Germline CDR1 and CDR2: MRHNA and SNTAGT.

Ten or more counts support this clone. Written as DNA, the CDR3 is TGTGCTAGTGGTTTCGGACAGGGGGCGGTCAATGAGCAGTTCTTC. It specifies CASGFGQGAVNEQFF. The chain employs TRBV12-5 and TRBJ2-1; 11 bases match TRBD1. The CDR3 length is 15 residues. V lost 3 bases to trimming and J lost 6 bases; unmatched junction nucleotides: 4. Germline loops: CDR1 LGHNT, CDR2 FRNRAP.

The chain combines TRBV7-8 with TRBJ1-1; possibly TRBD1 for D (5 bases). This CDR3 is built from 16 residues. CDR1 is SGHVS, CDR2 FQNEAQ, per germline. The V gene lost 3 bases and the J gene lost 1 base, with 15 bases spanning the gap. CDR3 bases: TGTGCCAGCAGCTTCCCCCTGGGGCAGTCGAACACTGAAGCTTTCTTT. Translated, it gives CASSFPLGQSNTEAFF.

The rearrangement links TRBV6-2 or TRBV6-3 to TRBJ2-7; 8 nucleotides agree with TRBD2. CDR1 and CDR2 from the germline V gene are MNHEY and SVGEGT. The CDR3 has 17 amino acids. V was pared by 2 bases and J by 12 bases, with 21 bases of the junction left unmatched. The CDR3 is CASSYPPPAGGLPSAYF. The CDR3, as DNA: TGTGCCAGCAGTTACCCTCCCCCCGCGGGGGGCCTCCCCTCGGCGTACTTC.

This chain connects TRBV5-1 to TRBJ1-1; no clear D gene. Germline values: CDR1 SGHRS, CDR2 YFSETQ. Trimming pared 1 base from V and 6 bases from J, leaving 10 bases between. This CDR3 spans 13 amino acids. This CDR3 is CASSLSWRSEAFF. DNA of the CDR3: TGCGCCAGCAGCTTGTCTTGGCGGTCTGAAGCTTTCTTT.

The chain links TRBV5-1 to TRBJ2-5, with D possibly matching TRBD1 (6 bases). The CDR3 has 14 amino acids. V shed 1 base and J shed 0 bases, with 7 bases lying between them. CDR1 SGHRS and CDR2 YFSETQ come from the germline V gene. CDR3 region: CASSLRDNQETQYF. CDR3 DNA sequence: TGCGCCAGCAGCTTGCGGGACAACCAAGAGACCCAGTACTTC.

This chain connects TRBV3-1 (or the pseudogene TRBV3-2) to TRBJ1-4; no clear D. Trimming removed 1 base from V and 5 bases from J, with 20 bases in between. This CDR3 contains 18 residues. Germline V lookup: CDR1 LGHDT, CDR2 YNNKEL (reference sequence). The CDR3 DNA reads TGTGCCAGCAGCCAAGCCCTGGGCTTCTCATCGCCAAATGAAAAACTGTTTTTT. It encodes CASSQALGFSSPNEKLFF.